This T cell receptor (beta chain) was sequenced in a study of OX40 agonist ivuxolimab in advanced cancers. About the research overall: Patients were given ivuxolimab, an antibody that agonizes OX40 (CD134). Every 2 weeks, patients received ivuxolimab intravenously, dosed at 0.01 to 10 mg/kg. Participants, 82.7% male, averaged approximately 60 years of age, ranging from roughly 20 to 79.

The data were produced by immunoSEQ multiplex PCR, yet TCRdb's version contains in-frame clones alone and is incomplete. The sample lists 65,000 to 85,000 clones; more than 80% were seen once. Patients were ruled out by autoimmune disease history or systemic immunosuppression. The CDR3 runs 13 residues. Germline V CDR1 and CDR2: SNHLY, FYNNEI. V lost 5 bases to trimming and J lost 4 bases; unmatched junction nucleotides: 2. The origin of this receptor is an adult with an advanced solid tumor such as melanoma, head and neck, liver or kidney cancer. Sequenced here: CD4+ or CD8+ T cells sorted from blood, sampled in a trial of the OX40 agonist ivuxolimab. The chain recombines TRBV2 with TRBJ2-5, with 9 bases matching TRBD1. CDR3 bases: TGTGCCAGCAGTAGGGACAGGGTAGAGACCCAGTACTTC. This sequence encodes CASSRDRVETQYF.